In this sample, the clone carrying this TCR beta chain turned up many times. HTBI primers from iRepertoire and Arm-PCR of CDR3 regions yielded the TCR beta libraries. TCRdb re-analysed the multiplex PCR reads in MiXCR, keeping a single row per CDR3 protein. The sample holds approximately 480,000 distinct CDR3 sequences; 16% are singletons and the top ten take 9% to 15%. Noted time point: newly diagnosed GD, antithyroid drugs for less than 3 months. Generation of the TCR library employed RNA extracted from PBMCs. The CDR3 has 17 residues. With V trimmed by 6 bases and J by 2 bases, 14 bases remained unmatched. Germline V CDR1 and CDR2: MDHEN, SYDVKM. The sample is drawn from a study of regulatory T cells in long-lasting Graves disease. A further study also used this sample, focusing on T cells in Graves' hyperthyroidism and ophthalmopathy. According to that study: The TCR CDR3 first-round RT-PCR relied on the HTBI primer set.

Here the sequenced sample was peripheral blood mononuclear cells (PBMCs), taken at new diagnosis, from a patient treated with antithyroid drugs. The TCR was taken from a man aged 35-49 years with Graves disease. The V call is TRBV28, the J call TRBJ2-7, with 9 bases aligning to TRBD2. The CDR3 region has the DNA TGTGCCAGCAGCCTAAGGGGTAGCGGGAGCCTTACCTACGAGCAGTACTTC. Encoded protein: CASSLRGSGSLTYEQYF.